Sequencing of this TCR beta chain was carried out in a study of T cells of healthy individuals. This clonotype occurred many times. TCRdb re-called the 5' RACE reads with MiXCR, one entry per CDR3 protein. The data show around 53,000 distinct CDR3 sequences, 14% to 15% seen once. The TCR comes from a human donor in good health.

The CDR3 DNA follows: TGTGCCAGCAGTTCCCGACGGAGAGAGACCCAGTACTTC. Translating it yields CASSSRRRETQYF. The chain links TRBV6-5 to TRBJ2-5; D uncertain. V was trimmed by 4 bases and J by 4 bases, leaving 10 bases between them. The CDR3 is 13 amino acids. Looked up from germline, CDR1 is MNHEY and CDR2 is SVGAGI.